These T cell receptor beta chains were read from a single sample in a study of blood T cells in healthy people across ages. MiXCR, applied by TCRdb to the 5' RACE reads, yields one record per CDR3 protein. The sample has about 1.1 million distinct CDR3 sequences, more than 30% seen once. Sequences were obtained from blood. The receptors were gathered from a man aged 18 to 30 in good health. Both conserved end residues are part of each CDR3. The D gene is left open where the match is weak. Only some rows state a clone size, as once, few, many or a class for expanded clones.

J gene,V gene,clone size,D gene,CDR3 protein,CDR3 DNA
TRBJ2-7,TRBV2,few,.,CASIRQSYEQYF,TGTGCCAGCATTCGACAGTCCTACGAGCAGTACTTC
TRBJ2-3,TRBV7-2,few,TRBD2,CASSRVGLARDTQYF,TGTGCCAGCAGCCGTGTCGGACTAGCTAGGGATACGCAGTATTTT
TRBJ2-2,TRBV4-3,.,.,CASSQDRLLTGELFF,TGCGCCAGCAGCCAAGATCGACTTCTCACCGGGGAGCTGTTTTTT
TRBJ1-2,TRBV6-1,.,.,CASSEKGRTYGYTF,TGTGCCAGCAGTGAAAAGGGACGGACTTATGGCTACACCTTC
TRBJ1-2,TRBV5-1,.,.,CASGDKAGGYTF,TGCGCCAGCGGGGACAAGGCCGGGGGCTACACCTTC
TRBJ2-7,TRBV12-3/TRBV12-4,few,.,CASSFPGVEQYF,TGTGCCAGCAGTTTCCCGGGCGTTGAGCAGTACTTC
TRBJ1-1,TRBV20-1,.,.,CSARRGETTEAFF,TGCAGTGCTAGACGGGGGGAAACGACTGAAGCTTTCTTT
TRBJ1-3,TRBV5-4,.,.,CASSADSSGNTIYF,TGTGCCAGCAGCGCGGACAGCTCTGGAAACACCATATATTTT
TRBJ2-3,TRBV4-2,.,TRBD2,CASSRGGAGEGTDTQYF,TGTGCCAGCAGCCGTGGCGGCGCGGGGGAAGGCACAGATACGCAGTATTTT
TRBJ2-3,TRBV9,.,.,CASSIDKSTDTQYF,TGTGCCAGCAGCATAGACAAGAGCACAGATACGCAGTATTTT
TRBJ2-3,TRBV12-3/TRBV12-4,.,TRBD2,CASSFSLAGGQGADTQYF,TGTGCCAGCAGTTTTTCACTAGCGGGGGGTCAGGGCGCAGATACGCAGTATTTT
TRBJ2-1,TRBV20-1,once,.,CSAVARELSSNEQFF,TGCAGTGCTGTAGCTAGGGAGCTCAGTTCCAATGAGCAGTTCTTC
TRBJ1-1,TRBV20-1,.,.,CSARKGGTTEAFF,TGCAGTGCTAGAAAGGGAGGCACCACTGAAGCTTTCTTT
TRBJ2-3,TRBV4-3,once,TRBD2,CASSQTRGGTDTQYF,TGCGCCAGCAGCCAAACGCGGGGGGGCACAGATACGCAGTATTTT
TRBJ2-5,TRBV7-9,few,.,CASSSRLGQETQYF,TGTGCCAGCAGCTCACGACTAGGACAAGAGACCCAGTACTTC
TRBJ1-2,TRBV12-3/TRBV12-4,few,.,CASSLDRVNGYTF,TGTGCCAGCAGTTTAGACAGGGTGAATGGCTACACCTTC
TRBJ1-5,TRBV6-1,.,.,CASSEGTRVMEPQHF,TGTGCCAGCAGTGAAGGGACCCGGGTAATGGAGCCCCAGCATTTT
TRBJ2-1,TRBV5-1,few,.,CASSGQLSYNEQFF,TGCGCCAGCAGCGGACAGCTCTCCTACAATGAGCAGTTCTTC
TRBJ2-4,TRBV7-9,.,.,CASRGTKNIQYF,TGTGCCAGCAGGGGGACCAAAAACATTCAGTACTTC
TRBJ1-4,TRBV4-3,.,.,CASSQGKTTNEKLFF,TGCGCCAGCAGCCAAGGGAAAACAACTAATGAAAAACTGTTTTTT
TRBJ2-3,TRBV3-1,many,.,CASSQERTPADTQYF,TGTGCCAGCAGCCAAGAACGGACCCCGGCAGATACGCAGTATTTT
TRBJ2-7,TRBV20-1,.,TRBD1,CSPRTGEPYEQYF,TGCAGTCCAAGGACAGGGGAACCCTACGAGCAGTACTTC
TRBJ1-2,TRBV3-1,.,.,CASSHASSQLYGYTF,TGTGCCAGCAGCCACGCGTCGTCCCAACTATATGGCTACACCTTC
TRBJ2-3,TRBV7-3,.,.,CASSLNAVTDTQYF,TGTGCCAGCAGCTTAAACGCGGTCACAGATACGCAGTATTTT
TRBJ1-1,TRBV20-1,.,.,CSVSLDRLDGGAFF,TGCAGTGTTAGTTTGGACAGATTGGACGGTGGAGCTTTCTTT
TRBJ1-1,TRBV4-1,few,.,CASSQVLGVNTEAFF,TGCGCCAGCAGCCAAGTGCTCGGGGTGAACACTGAAGCTTTCTTT
TRBJ1-5,TRBV3-1,few,TRBD1,CASGGTDNQPQHF,TGTGCCAGCGGCGGGACAGACAATCAGCCCCAGCATTTT
TRBJ1-1,TRBV15,.,.,CATSEAFYTEAFF,TGTGCCACCAGCGAGGCATTTTACACTGAAGCTTTCTTT
TRBJ2-2,TRBV28,few,TRBD2,CASSLAGGDTGELFF,TGTGCCAGCAGTTTGGCGGGGGGGGACACCGGGGAGCTGTTTTTT
TRBJ1-2,TRBV4-3,few,.,CASSPGRGNYGYTF,TGCGCCAGCAGCCCAGGACGGGGAAACTATGGCTACACCTTC
TRBJ1-1,TRBV29-1,.,TRBD1,CSGRGTENTEAFF,TGCAGCGGACGCGGGACAGAGAACACTGAAGCTTTCTTT
TRBJ2-3,TRBV6-1,.,.,CASSEQGPDTQYF,TGTGCCAGCAGTGAACAGGGGCCAGATACGCAGTATTTT
TRBJ2-2,TRBV9,once,.,CASSVGQYTGELFF,TGTGCCAGCAGCGTAGGGCAGTACACCGGGGAGCTGTTTTTT
TRBJ1-2,TRBV12-3/TRBV12-4,.,.,CASSFRGRFGYTF,TGTGCCAGCAGTTTTAGAGGGCGGTTTGGCTACACCTTC
TRBJ1-4,TRBV20-1,.,.,CSARLTGFYEKLFF,TGCAGTGCTAGACTTACAGGGTTTTATGAAAAACTGTTTTTT
TRBJ2-1,TRBV11-3,few,.,CASSPGPDSSNEQFF,TGTGCCAGCAGCCCCGGACCCGATTCATCGAATGAGCAGTTCTTC
TRBJ2-2,TRBV20-1,.,TRBD2,CSAQIDSGGAIGTGELFF,TGCAGTGCCCAGATCGATAGCGGGGGGGCCATAGGCACCGGGGAGCTGTTTTTT
TRBJ1-1,TRBV6-2/TRBV6-3,.,.,CASRYRDGLNTEAFF,TGTGCCAGCAGATACAGGGACGGACTAAACACTGAAGCTTTCTTT
TRBJ2-2,TRBV5-1,.,.,CASSLRVGNTGELFF,TGCGCCAGCAGCTTGAGGGTTGGGAACACCGGGGAGCTGTTTTTT
TRBJ2-7,TRBV20-1,.,TRBD2,CSATLSGGPNEQYF,TGCAGTGCTACCCTCAGCGGGGGCCCCAATGAGCAGTACTTC
TRBJ2-5,TRBV4-3,few,.,CASSQDPHRQETQYF,TGCGCCAGCAGCCAAGATCCCCACAGACAAGAGACCCAGTACTTC
TRBJ1-4,TRBV6-5,.,.,CASSYPPSGSEKLFF,TGTGCCAGCAGTTACCCGCCTTCAGGGAGTGAAAAACTGTTTTTT
TRBJ2-1,TRBV12-3/TRBV12-4,few,.,CASTFWESYNEQFF,TGTGCCAGCACCTTTTGGGAATCGTACAATGAGCAGTTCTTC
TRBJ1-1,TRBV20-1,.,.,CSANGVPNTEAFF,TGCAGTGCCAACGGGGTACCGAACACTGAAGCTTTCTTT
TRBJ1-4,TRBV27,few,TRBD1,CASSATGVISEKLFF,TGTGCCAGCAGTGCGACAGGGGTCATCTCTGAAAAACTGTTTTTT
TRBJ1-5,TRBV7-2,few,TRBD1,CASSPTTGGVQPQHF,TGTGCCAGCAGCCCAACGACAGGGGGCGTTCAGCCCCAGCATTTT
TRBJ1-5,TRBV29-1,few,.,CSVLIGGGRNQPQHF,TGCAGCGTCTTAATCGGGGGGGGGCGCAATCAGCCCCAGCATTTT
TRBJ2-4,TRBV5-1,.,.,CAGSLEISGELAKNIQYF,TGCGCCGGCAGCTTGGAGATCTCAGGGGAACTAGCCAAAAACATTCAGTACTTC
TRBJ1-6,TRBV5-1,.,.,CAGSPSGLLNSPLHF,TGCGCCGGCAGCCCCTCTGGACTGCTTAATTCACCCCTCCACTTT
TRBJ2-3,TRBV5-1,.,.,CASRDYRSTDTQYF,TGCGCCAGTAGAGACTACCGTAGCACAGATACGCAGTATTTT
TRBJ2-1,TRBV6-6,.,.,CASSYSAATYNEQFF,TGTGCCAGCAGTTATTCCGCTGCGACCTACAATGAGCAGTTCTTC
TRBJ1-5,TRBV12-3/TRBV12-4,once,.,CASSSDQWDQPQHF,TGTGCCAGCAGCTCGGATCAATGGGATCAGCCCCAGCATTTT
TRBJ2-1,TRBV9,.,.,CASSVEGLNISYNEQFF,TGTGCCAGCAGCGTAGAAGGACTAAACATCTCCTACAATGAGCAGTTCTTC
TRBJ2-1,TRBV7-2,.,.,CASSLNYYNEQFF,TGTGCCAGCAGCCTAAACTACTACAATGAGCAGTTCTTC
TRBJ1-2,TRBV9,few,.,CASSVYKTSNYGYTF,TGTGCCAGCAGCGTATACAAGACTTCTAACTATGGCTACACCTTC
TRBJ1-2,TRBV7-9,few,.,CASSYSRDSVYGYTF,TGTGCCAGCAGCTATTCAAGAGACAGCGTCTATGGCTACACCTTC
TRBJ2-5,TRBV20-1,.,TRBD2,CSAGTSDQETQYF,TGCAGTGCTGGTACTAGCGACCAAGAGACCCAGTACTTC
TRBJ2-7,TRBV5-5,.,.,CASSLDPVGTYEQYF,TGTGCCAGCAGCTTGGATCCCGTCGGGACCTACGAGCAGTACTTC
TRBJ2-7,TRBV7-2,few,.,CASSHRHEQYF,TGTGCCAGCAGCCACCGACACGAGCAGTACTTC